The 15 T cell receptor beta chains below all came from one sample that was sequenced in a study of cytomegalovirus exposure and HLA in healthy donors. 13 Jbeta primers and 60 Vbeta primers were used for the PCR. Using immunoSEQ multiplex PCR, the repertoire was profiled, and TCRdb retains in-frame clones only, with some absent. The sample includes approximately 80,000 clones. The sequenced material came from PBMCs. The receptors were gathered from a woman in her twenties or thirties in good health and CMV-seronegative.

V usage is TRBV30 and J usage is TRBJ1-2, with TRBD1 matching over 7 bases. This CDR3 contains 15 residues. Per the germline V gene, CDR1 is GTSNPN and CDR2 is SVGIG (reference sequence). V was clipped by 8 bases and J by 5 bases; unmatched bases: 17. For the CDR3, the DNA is TGTGCCGGGATTCCCGACAGGGCGCCCTGGTATGGCTACACCTTC. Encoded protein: CAGIPDRAPWYGYTF.

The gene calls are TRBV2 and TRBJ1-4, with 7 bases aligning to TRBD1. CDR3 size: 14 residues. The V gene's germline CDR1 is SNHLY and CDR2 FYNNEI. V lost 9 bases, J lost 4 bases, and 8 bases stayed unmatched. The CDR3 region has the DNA TGTGCCAGTTCCCGGGACAGCCATAATGAAAAACTGTTTTTT. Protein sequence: CASSRDSHNEKLFF.

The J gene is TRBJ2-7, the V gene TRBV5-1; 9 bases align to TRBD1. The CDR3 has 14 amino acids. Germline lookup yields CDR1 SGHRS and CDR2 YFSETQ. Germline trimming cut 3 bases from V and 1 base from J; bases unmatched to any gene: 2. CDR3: CASSWGQGSYEQYF. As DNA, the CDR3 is TGCGCCAGCAGCTGGGGACAGGGTTCCTACGAGCAGTACTTC. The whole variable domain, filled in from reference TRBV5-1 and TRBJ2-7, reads KAGVTQTPRYLIKTRGQQVTLSCSPISGHRSVSWYQQTPGQGLQFLFEYFSETQRNKGNFPGRFSGRQFSNSRSEMNVSTLELGDSALYLCASSWGQGSYEQYFGPGTRLTVT.

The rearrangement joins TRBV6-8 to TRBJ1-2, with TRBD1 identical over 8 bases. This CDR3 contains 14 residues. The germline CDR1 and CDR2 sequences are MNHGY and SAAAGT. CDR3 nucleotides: TGTGGGAATGTTTCGGACAGGGCGAACTATGGCTACACCTTC. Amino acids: CGNVSDRANYGYTF.

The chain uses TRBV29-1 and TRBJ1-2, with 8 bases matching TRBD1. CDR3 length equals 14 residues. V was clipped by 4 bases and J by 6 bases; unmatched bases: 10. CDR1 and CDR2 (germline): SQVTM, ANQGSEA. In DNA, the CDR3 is TGCAGCGTTGCCCGACAGGGGTTGGGGGATGGCTACACCTTC. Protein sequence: CSVARQGLGDGYTF.

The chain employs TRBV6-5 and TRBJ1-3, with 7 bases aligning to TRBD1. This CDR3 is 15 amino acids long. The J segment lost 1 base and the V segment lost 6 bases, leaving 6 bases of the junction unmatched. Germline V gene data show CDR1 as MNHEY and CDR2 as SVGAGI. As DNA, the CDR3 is TGTGCCAGCAGGAAAACAGGGGTATCTGGAAACACCATATATTTT. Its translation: CASRKTGVSGNTIYF.

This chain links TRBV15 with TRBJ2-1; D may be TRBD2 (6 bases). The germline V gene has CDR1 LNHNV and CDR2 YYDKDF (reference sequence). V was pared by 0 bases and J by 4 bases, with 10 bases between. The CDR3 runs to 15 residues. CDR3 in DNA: TGTGCCACCAGCAGAGAGGGTAGCGGATACAATGAGCAGTTCTTC. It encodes CATSREGSGYNEQFF.

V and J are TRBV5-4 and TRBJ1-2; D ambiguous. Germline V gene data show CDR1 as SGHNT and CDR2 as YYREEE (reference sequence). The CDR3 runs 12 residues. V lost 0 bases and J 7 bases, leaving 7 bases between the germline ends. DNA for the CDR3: TGTGCCAGCAGCTTGGCCTCGGGTGGCTACACCTTC. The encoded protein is CASSLASGGYTF. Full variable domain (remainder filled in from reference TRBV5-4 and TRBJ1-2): ETGVTQSPTHLIKTRGQQVTLRCSSQSGHNTVSWYQQALGQGPQFIFQYYREEENGRGNFPPRFSGLQFPNYSSELNVNALELDDSALYLCASSLASGGYTFGSGTRLTVV.

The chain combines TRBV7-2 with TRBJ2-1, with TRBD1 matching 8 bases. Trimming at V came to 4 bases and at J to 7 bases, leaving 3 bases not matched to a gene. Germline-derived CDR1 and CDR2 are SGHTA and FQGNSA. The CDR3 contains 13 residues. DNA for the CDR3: TGTGCCAGCAGCTCAGGGGGCCTGAATGAGCAGTTCTTC. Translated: CASSSGGLNEQFF.

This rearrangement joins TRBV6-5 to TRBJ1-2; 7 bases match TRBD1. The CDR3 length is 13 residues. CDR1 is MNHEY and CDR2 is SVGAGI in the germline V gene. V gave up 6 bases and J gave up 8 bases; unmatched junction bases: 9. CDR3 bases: TGTGCCAGCAGGCGACGACAGGGTTTGGGCTACACCTTC. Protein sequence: CASRRRQGLGYTF.

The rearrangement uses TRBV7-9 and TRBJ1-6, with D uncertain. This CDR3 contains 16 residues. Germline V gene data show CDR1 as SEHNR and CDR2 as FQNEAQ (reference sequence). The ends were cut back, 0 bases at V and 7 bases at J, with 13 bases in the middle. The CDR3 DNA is TGTGCCAGCAGCTTAGCGCAGGCATCGGGGAATTCACCCCTCCACTTT. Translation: CASSLAQASGNSPLHF.

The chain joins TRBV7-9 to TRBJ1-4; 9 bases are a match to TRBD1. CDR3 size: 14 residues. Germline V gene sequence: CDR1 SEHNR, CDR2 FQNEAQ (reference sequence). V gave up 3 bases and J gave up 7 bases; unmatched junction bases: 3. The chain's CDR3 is CASSLGTGREKLFF. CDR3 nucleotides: TGTGCCAGCAGCTTGGGGACAGGGCGTGAAAAACTGTTTTTT.

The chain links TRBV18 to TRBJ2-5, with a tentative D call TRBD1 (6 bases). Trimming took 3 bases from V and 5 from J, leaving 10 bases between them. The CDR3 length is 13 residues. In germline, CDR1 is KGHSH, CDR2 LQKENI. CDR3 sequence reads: CASSPRGSETQYF. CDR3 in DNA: TGTGCCAGCTCACCTAGGGGGTCGGAGACCCAGTACTTC.

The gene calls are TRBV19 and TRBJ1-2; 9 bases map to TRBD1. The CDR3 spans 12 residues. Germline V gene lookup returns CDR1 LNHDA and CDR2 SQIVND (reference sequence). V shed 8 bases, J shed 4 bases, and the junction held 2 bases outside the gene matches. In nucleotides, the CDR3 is TGTGCCAGTGAGGACAGGGGCTATGGCTACACCTTC. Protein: CASEDRGYGYTF.

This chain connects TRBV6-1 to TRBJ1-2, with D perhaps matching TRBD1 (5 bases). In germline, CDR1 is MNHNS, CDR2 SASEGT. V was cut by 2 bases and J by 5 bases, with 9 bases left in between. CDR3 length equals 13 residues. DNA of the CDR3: TGTGCCAGCAGTGAAACACAGGTTTATGGCTACACCTTC. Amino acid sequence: CASSETQVYGYTF.